The clone carrying this T cell receptor (beta chain) has a single count. Antigen unknown. Germline V CDR1 and CDR2: DFQATT, SNEGSKA (reference sequence). Trimming cost V 1 base and J 3 bases, with 4 bases left between them. The CDR3 runs 11 residues. These donors, healthy bone marrow donors, were studied. This sample is part of a study of cytomegalovirus exposure and HLA in healthy donors. Findings and limits, study-wide: With later analysis, a missense DCLRE1C variant became linked to TCR beta V- and J-gene trimming. An analysis that came later showed most CMV-associated TCR beta chains appearing HLA-restricted.

PCR amplification relied on 60 Vbeta primers (plus 13 Jbeta primers). TCRdb's table, derived via immunoSEQ multiplex PCR, lists solely in-frame clones and lacks some. Altogether 200,000 to 250,000 clones are present, 70% to 80% being singletons, with the ten largest covering under 2%. V usage is TRBV20-1 and J usage is TRBJ2-7, with no clear D. Sequenced material: PBMCs. This TCR was sampled from a woman aged 25-40 years in good health and CMV-seronegative. The CDR3 sequence is CSARVHYEQYF. CDR3 bases: TGCAGTGCTAGAGTTCACTACGAGCAGTACTTC.